Below are 21 T cell receptor beta chains sequenced from a single sample in a study of T cells in Graves' hyperthyroidism and ophthalmopathy. Amplified TCR beta CDR3 regions derived from RNA transcripts. Primed by the HTBI set, a first-round RT-PCR was run on the TCR CDR3. Via MiXCR, TCRdb re-called the multiplex PCR reads, giving one row per CDR3 protein. There are 490,000 or so distinct CDR3 sequences in the sample; under 25% occur only once, and under 55% lies in the top ten. The sample comprised blood. The receptors shown here come from a woman in her 70s with Graves' ophthalmopathy.

This clonotype was detected ten times or more. V and J are TRBV5-1 and TRBJ1-1, with D uncertain. CDR3 length: 17 amino acids. The V end lost 0 bases, the J end lost 0 bases, and 15 bases lay between the germline ends. Germline CDR1 and CDR2: SGHRS and YFSETQ. CDR3 sequence (DNA): TGCGCCAGCAGCTTGGGGGCAGGCGACCAGGTGAACACTGAAGCTTTCTTT. It translates to CASSLGAGDQVNTEAFF.

This clonotype has a count of ten or more. The V and J genes are TRBV27 and TRBJ2-3; TRBD1 is a possible D gene (5 bases). V lost 5 bases and J lost 6, with 18 bases in between. CDR3 length: 15 amino acids. Germline V gene data show CDR1 as MNHEY and CDR2 as SMNVEV (reference sequence). The DNA of the CDR3 is TGTGCCAGCAGTCCCCGGTGGCAGGGTGGGGATACGCAGTATTTT. It translates to CASSPRWQGGDTQYF.

The V call is TRBV10-3, the J call TRBJ2-2; maybe TRBD2 (6 bases). The germline CDR1 and CDR2 sequences are ENHRY and SYGVKD. Trimming removed 6 bases at V and 4 bases at J, with 15 bases between. The length of the CDR3 is 15 residues. CDR3: CAISATSYSTGELFF. CDR3 nucleotide sequence: TGTGCCATCAGCGCGACTAGTTATAGCACCGGGGAGCTGTTTTTT.

This clonotype has ten or more counts. The CDR3 DNA reads as TGTGCCATCAGTGAGATGGAGTTAAGTCCTTCTAACTATGGCTACACCTTC. It codes for CAISEMELSPSNYGYTF. This sequence joins TRBV10-3 and TRBJ1-2; no clear D. With 2 bases removed from V and 0 bases from J, the gap between germline ends came to 16 bases. This CDR3 spans 17 amino acids. Germline CDR1 reads ENHRY; CDR2 reads SYGVKD.

In its sample, this clonotype was seen a few times. The DNA of the CDR3 is TGTGCCAGCAGCTTAGTAGTAACCGTTGATCAGCCCCAGCATTTT. Its protein product is CASSLVVTVDQPQHF. The V and J genes are TRBV7-2 and TRBJ1-5; D is undetermined. Germline V lookup: CDR1 SGHTA, CDR2 FQGNSA. There are 15 residues in the CDR3. V was pared by 1 base and J by 5 bases, with 12 bases between.

J is TRBJ2-7 and V is TRBV27, with 7 positions matching TRBD2. This CDR3 has 14 amino acids. The ends lost 6 bases at V and 3 bases at J; junction bases unmatched: 8. Germline V CDR1 and CDR2: MNHEY, SMNVEV (reference sequence). The CDR3 DNA sequence: TGTGCCAGCAGGGCAGCGGGACCCGGCTACGAGCAGTACTTC. It yields the protein CASRAAGPGYEQYF.

This clonotype was recorded a few times. The CDR3 region has the DNA TGTGCCAGCAGAAATTCGGACTCCTACGAGCAGTACTTC. This encodes CASRNSDSYEQYF. This chain uses TRBV27 with TRBJ2-7; D remains ambiguous. Germline loops: CDR1 MNHEY, CDR2 SMNVEV (reference sequence). The CDR3 is 13 residues long. Deletions cut 6 bases from V and 0 bases from J, with 9 bases between.

This rearrangement joins TRBV29-1 to TRBJ1-2, with no clear D. The germline V gene has CDR1 SQVTM and CDR2 ANQGSEA. V lost 3 bases, J lost 1 base, and 6 bases lay in between. The CDR3 totals 12 residues. The CDR3: CSVDPGNYGYTF. The CDR3 nucleotides read TGCAGCGTTGATCCGGGTAACTATGGCTACACCTTC. The complete variable domain, with remaining parts taken from reference TRBV29-1 and TRBJ1-2, reads SAVISQKPSRDICQRGTSLTIQCQVDSQVTMMFWYRQQPGQSLTLIATANQGSEATYESGFVIDKFPISRPNLTFSTLTVSNMSPEDSSIYLCSVDPGNYGYTFGSGTRLTVV.

This clonotype has ten or more counts. This chain joins TRBV20-1 and TRBJ2-5; 7 bases align to TRBD2. The ends lost 3 bases at V and 3 bases at J; junction bases unmatched: 4. The CDR3 consists of 13 residues. Germline lookup yields CDR1 DFQATT and CDR2 SNEGSKA (reference sequence). CDR3 sequence (DNA): TGCAGTGCTAGGGCCGGGACTAAAGAGACCCAGTACTTC. Translation: CSARAGTKETQYF.

This chain uses TRBV5-6 with TRBJ2-7; 7 bases line up with TRBD1. This CDR3 is built from 14 residues. From germline, CDR1 is SGHDT and CDR2 YYEEEE. Losses at the gene ends were 1 base for V and 3 bases for J; bases not matched to a gene: 4. The CDR3 nucleotides are TGTGCCAGCAGCTTGAGGACAGGATACTACGAGCAGTACTTC. Protein: CASSLRTGYYEQYF.

This clonotype was found a few times. This chain connects TRBV7-9 to TRBJ2-1; 8 bases are a match to TRBD2. J gave up 1 base and V 0 bases, and 5 bases lay outside the gene matches. This CDR3 is 17 amino acids long. Germline-derived CDR1 and CDR2 are SEHNR and FQNEAQ (reference sequence). This CDR3 reads CASSLARASGSYNEQFF. The CDR3 DNA reads as TGTGCCAGCAGCTTAGCGCGGGCTAGCGGGTCCTACAATGAGCAGTTCTTC.

This CDR3 reads CASGVAGGVGNTEAFF. CDR3 DNA sequence: TGTGCCAGCGGTGTCGCAGGGGGGGTTGGGAACACTGAAGCTTTCTTT. The V call is TRBV12-3 or TRBV12-4, the J call TRBJ1-1; 7 positions agree with TRBD1. The CDR3 runs to 16 residues. V shed 8 bases, J shed 1 base, and the junction held 13 bases outside the gene matches.

This clonotype was seen more than once but under ten times. This chain joins TRBV19 and TRBJ1-1; D call uncertain. Trimming shortened V by 6 bases and J by 3 bases, and 17 bases separated the two germline ends. The CDR3 contains 15 residues. Germline V CDR1 and CDR2: LNHDA, SQIVND (reference sequence). CDR3: CASSPDGRLDTEAFF. DNA of the CDR3: TGTGCCAGTAGCCCAGACGGGAGGTTGGACACTGAAGCTTTCTTT.

The chain carries TRBV28 and TRBJ2-7; D ambiguous. V gave up 3 bases and J gave up 0 bases, with 12 bases separating them. In germline, CDR1 is MDHEN, CDR2 SYDVKM. The CDR3 loop spans 15 amino acids. CDR3 sequence: CASSFPDRSSYEQYF. CDR3 DNA: TGTGCCAGCAGTTTCCCGGACCGAAGCTCCTACGAGCAGTACTTC.

This clonotype was recorded at least ten times. The chain combines TRBV30 with TRBJ1-1; the D is unclear. Germline loops: CDR1 GTSNPN, CDR2 SVGIG (reference sequence). There are 11 residues in the CDR3. The V gene lost 1 base and the J gene lost 7 bases, with 7 bases spanning the gap. The CDR3 loop is CAWSGLHEAFF. CDR3 nucleotide sequence: TGTGCCTGGAGTGGACTACATGAAGCTTTCTTT. Using reference TRBV30 and TRBJ1-1 for the parts outside the CDR3, the full variable domain is SQTIHQWPATLVQPVGSPLSLECTVEGTSNPNLYWYRQAAGRGLQLLFYSVGIGQISSEVPQNLSASRPQDRQFILSSKKLLLSDSGFYLCAWSGLHEAFFGQGTRLTVV.

The table lists this clonotype with many counts. The V and J genes are TRBV30 and TRBJ2-1, with D possibly TRBD2 on 6 matching bases. Germline V gives CDR1 GTSNPN, CDR2 SVGIG (reference sequence). V gave up 2 bases and J gave up 7 bases, with 15 bases separating them. The CDR3 sequence is 14 residues long. This CDR3 is CAWSWGGSGNEQFF. CDR3 sequence (DNA): TGTGCCTGGAGTTGGGGAGGCTCGGGGAATGAGCAGTTCTTC. The complete variable domain, with remaining parts taken from reference TRBV30 and TRBJ2-1, reads SQTIHQWPATLVQPVGSPLSLECTVEGTSNPNLYWYRQAAGRGLQLLFYSVGIGQISSEVPQNLSASRPQDRQFILSSKKLLLSDSGFYLCAWSWGGSGNEQFFGPGTRLTVL.

The sample holds many counts of this clonotype. CDR3: CASSLKDRGVTEAFF. Written as DNA, the CDR3 is TGTGCCAGCAGTCTAAAGGACAGGGGGGTCACTGAAGCTTTCTTT. The chain carries TRBV27 and TRBJ1-1; 10 positions match TRBD1. V lost 5 bases, J lost 4 bases, and 7 bases stayed unmatched. The length of the CDR3 is 15 residues. The germline gives CDR1 MNHEY, CDR2 SMNVEV (reference sequence).

This clonotype has more than one count but fewer than ten. This rearrangement joins TRBV14 to TRBJ2-7, with D possibly TRBD2 on 7 matching bases. Germline values: CDR1 SGHDN, CDR2 FVKESK. The CDR3 covers 13 residues. V shed 1 base and J shed 5 bases, with 9 bases lying between them. The CDR3 bases are TGTGCCAGCAGCCAAGTGGGGGGGCACGAGCAGTACTTC. Amino acid sequence: CASSQVGGHEQYF.

This clonotype was seen at least ten times. The chain is built from TRBV2 and TRBJ2-2; D is possibly TRBD2 (5 bases). The V end lost 6 bases, the J end lost 3 bases, and 14 bases lay between the germline ends. Germline-derived CDR1 and CDR2 are SNHLY and FYNNEI. The CDR3 is 15 residues long. The chain's CDR3 is CASSSEAGDTGELFF. The CDR3 bases are TGTGCCAGCAGCTCTGAGGCCGGGGACACCGGGGAGCTGTTTTTT.

V gene TRBV13 combines with J gene TRBJ2-7; no reliable D call. The CDR3 is made up of 14 amino acids. With 5 bases removed from V and 6 bases from J, the gap between germline ends came to 17 bases. Germline assignment: CDR1 PRHDT and CDR2 FYEKMQ (reference sequence). The CDR3 spells CASSHRRGPTEQYF. DNA of the CDR3: TGTGCCAGCAGCCACCGTCGAGGCCCCACCGAGCAGTACTTC.

In this sample, this clonotype turned up a few times. This chain connects TRBV18 to TRBJ1-6, with a possible D match to TRBD1 (5 bases). From germline, CDR1 is KGHSH and CDR2 LQKENI. V lost 2 bases and J lost 9, with 14 bases in between. The CDR3 contains 15 residues. CDR3 loop: CASSPGAISGSPLHF. CDR3 bases: TGTGCCAGCTCACCAGGGGCAATTAGCGGTTCACCCCTCCACTTT.